A selection of T cell receptor beta chains follows, all from one sample in a study of sequential checkpoint blockade in melanoma. Clones were read by immunoSEQ multiplex PCR, and TCRdb kept only the in-frame ones, dropping some. The table lists 5,000 to 6,500 clones, roughly 18% of them singletons. Material: tumor tissue (inferred from file names), obtained from a patient given nivolumab and ipilimumab in sequence. These receptors were obtained from a human donor with melanoma. Both conserved end residues are part of each CDR3. The D gene is left open where the match is weak. Clone size is not always given. Where it is, it says once, few, many or a class for expanded clones.

CDR3 DNA,CDR3 protein,V gene,clone size,CDR3 length,D gene,J gene
TGTGCCAGCAGCTTCACGGGACTTAGCACAGATACGCAGTATTTT,CASSFTGLSTDTQYF,TRBV11-3,many,15,-,TRBJ2-3
TGTGCCAGCAGCCCAGCCCCCCTCGGACAGGGAAATCAGCCCCAGCATTTT,CASSPAPLGQGNQPQHF,TRBV11-3,few,17,TRBD1,TRBJ1-5
TGTGCCAGCAGGAGAGTAGGGGGAGGAAATTCACCCCTCCACTTT,CASRRVGGGNSPLHF,TRBV2,many,15,-,TRBJ1-6
TGTGCCAGCAGTTATAAACACGGTCTGACTTTC,CASSYKHGLTF,TRBV6-7,-,11,-,TRBJ2-6
TGTGCCAGCAGGGTCGGGAATCAGCCCCAGCATTTT,CASRVGNQPQHF,TRBV19,-,12,-,TRBJ1-5
TGTGCCAGCAGCCATGAAGAGGGCCCTTTCGTTGAGCAGTTCTTC,CASSHEEGPFVEQFF,TRBV14,-,15,-,TRBJ2-1
TGTGCCAGCAGCCGGCTGGGGACCGCCTACGAGCAGTACTTC,CASSRLGTAYEQYF,TRBV11-3,few,14,-,TRBJ2-7
TGTGCCAGCAGTTACTCCGACGGAAGGCCCCAGCATTTT,CASSYSDGRPQHF,TRBV6-8,few,13,-,TRBJ1-5
TGTGCCAGCAGCCAATCTCAGGCGACCGAGCAGTACTTC,CASSQSQATEQYF,TRBV14,once,13,-,TRBJ2-7
TGTGCCAGCATCGGCGACTTACTATACGAGCAGTACTTC,CASIGDLLYEQYF,TRBV6-8,-,13,-,TRBJ2-7
TGTGCCAGCACCCTCGGGGGGCGTTTCTATGGCTACACCTTC,CASTLGGRFYGYTF,TRBV12-5,-,14,-,TRBJ1-2
TGTGCCAGCAGTTACGGGACAGCAAGCTCCTACGAGCAGTACTTC,CASSYGTASSYEQYF,TRBV6-8,few,15,TRBD1,TRBJ2-7
TGTGCCACCAGCACTGACAGGGCAACTAATGAAAAACTGTTTTTT,CATSTDRATNEKLFF,TRBV15,-,15,TRBD1,TRBJ1-4
TGTGCCAGCAGTTTAGGGAGCTCTGGAAACACCATATATTTT,CASSLGSSGNTIYF,TRBV28,few,14,-,TRBJ1-3
TGTGCCAGCCACCCACTGGGGCTAGCGGGGGGCCAGTACGAGCAGTACTTC,CASHPLGLAGGQYEQYF,TRBV6-8,medium-sized,17,TRBD2,TRBJ2-7
TGTGCCAGCAGGACTAGCCCCTCCTACAATGAGCAGTTCTTC,CASRTSPSYNEQFF,TRBV6-8,-,14,TRBD2,TRBJ2-1
TGTGCCAGCAGCGTAACTAGCGGGGGGGCAAATGAGCAGTTCTTC,CASSVTSGGANEQFF,TRBV9,many,15,TRBD2,TRBJ2-1
TGTGCCAGCAGTTTGGTCCGGGGGAACACCGGGGAGCTGTTTTTT,CASSLVRGNTGELFF,TRBV6-8,-,15,-,TRBJ2-2
TGTGCCAGCGAGGACAGGCATCATCCTAACACTGAAGCTTTCTTT,CASEDRHHPNTEAFF,TRBV9,many,15,TRBD1,TRBJ1-1
TGTGCCTGGGACTCGGGACAGCTCAATCAGCCCCAGCATTTT,CAWDSGQLNQPQHF,TRBV30,-,14,TRBD1,TRBJ1-5
TGTGCCAGCAGCTTAGGGGGGACTACGGTCCAACCTTGGGATGAGCAGTTCTTC,CASSLGGTTVQPWDEQFF,TRBV11-3,-,18,TRBD2,TRBJ2-1
TGTGCCAGTAGTATAGCCCTTGGGGCCAACGTCCTGACTTTC,CASSIALGANVLTF,TRBV19,once,14,-,TRBJ2-6
TGCGCCAGCAGCTGGACCGGGGTAGGAAACACCATATATTTT,CASSWTGVGNTIYF,TRBV5-1,once,14,-,TRBJ1-3
TGTGCCAGCAGCTTTTCAGCGGCCAACACTGAAGCTTTCTTT,CASSFSAANTEAFF,TRBV7-2,-,14,-,TRBJ1-1
TGCGCCAGCAGCCGGGAGCAGGGTGCTACTTCGGGAAACACCATATATTTT,CASSREQGATSGNTIYF,TRBV4-1,medium-sized,17,-,TRBJ1-3
TGCGCCAGCAGCTGGAAGGGGGACAGGGGTTTATGGACTGAAGCTTTCTTT,CASSWKGDRGLWTEAFF,TRBV5-1,-,17,TRBD1,TRBJ1-1
TGTGCCTGGAGGAGGGGTTATAGCAATCAGCCCCAGCATTTT,CAWRRGYSNQPQHF,TRBV30,few,14,-,TRBJ1-5
TGTGCCAGCAGCGAAGGGTCCCCCATTTCCTACAATGAGCAGTTCTTC,CASSEGSPISYNEQFF,TRBV9,few,16,-,TRBJ2-1
TGTGCCAGCAGCCCCGGGCCAGCCCCCGGGGAGCTGTTTTTT,CASSPGPAPGELFF,TRBV9,-,14,-,TRBJ2-2
TGTGCCAGCAGCCCCCCCCGCGCGGGTTTCGGAGAGACCCAGTACTTC,CASSPPRAGFGETQYF,TRBV11-3,many,16,-,TRBJ2-5
TGTGCCAGCAGCTCCCAGAAGCTGGGGGCCGGTGATACGCAGTATTTT,CASSSQKLGAGDTQYF,TRBV7-6,-,16,-,TRBJ2-3
TGTGCCATCAGTGAGGGAAGCCCCGGGACTAGCGGGTACAATGAGCAGTTCTTC,CAISEGSPGTSGYNEQFF,TRBV10-3,few,18,TRBD2,TRBJ2-1
TGCGCCAGCAGCCCGTATACCTCTGGGGGGAGCGAGCAGTACTTC,CASSPYTSGGSEQYF,TRBV23-1,-,15,-,TRBJ2-7
TGTGCCAGCAGGCTTAGCGGGGGAAACACCGGGGAGCTGTTTTTT,CASRLSGGNTGELFF,TRBV6-8,-,15,TRBD2,TRBJ2-2
TGTGCCTGGGGACACCTTAACACTGAAGCTTTCTTT,CAWGHLNTEAFF,TRBV30,medium-sized,12,-,TRBJ1-1
TGTGCCAGTAGTATAAGTGGGACAGGAAGGTCACCCCTCCACTTT,CASSISGTGRSPLHF,TRBV19,-,15,TRBD1,TRBJ1-6
TGTGCCAGCAGCCCCTGGGGAGGGGCCGGGAGCTATGGCTACACCTTC,CASSPWGGAGSYGYTF,TRBV11-3,many,16,-,TRBJ1-2
TGCAGCGTTGAAGGCCCCTCACAGAGGCAGTACTTC,CSVEGPSQRQYF,TRBV29-1,medium-sized,12,-,TRBJ2-7
TGTGCCAGCAGCTTAGATATGGGACTCAATACGCAGTATTTT,CASSLDMGLNTQYF,TRBV11-3,few,14,-,TRBJ2-3
TGCGCCAGCAGCCACTGGACAAGGGGGTGGAATGAAAAACTGTTTTTT,CASSHWTRGWNEKLFF,TRBV1,many,16,-,TRBJ1-4
TGTGCCAGCAGTTTAATAGAAGAGACCCAGTACTTC,CASSLIEETQYF,TRBV28,-,12,-,TRBJ2-5
TGTGCCAGCAGCTTGTGGGGAGATCCCTACGAGCAGTACTTC,CASSLWGDPYEQYF,TRBV11-3,many,14,-,TRBJ2-7
TGCGCCAGCAGCTTGGGCAGACAGAGCAGGAGCACTGAAGCTTTCTTT,CASSLGRQSRSTEAFF,TRBV5-1,-,16,-,TRBJ1-1
TGTGCCAGCAGTGCGGGACAGGGGTTTCGTCAGCCCCAGCATTTT,CASSAGQGFRQPQHF,TRBV28,-,15,TRBD1,TRBJ1-5
TGTGCCAGCAGTCTGGTCCGTCCCGGACAGGGAGACGGCGAGCAGTACTTC,CASSLVRPGQGDGEQYF,TRBV28,few,17,TRBD1,TRBJ2-7
TGTGCCAGCAAGGGGTCTTTGGGAGATAATGAAAAACTGTTTTTT,CASKGSLGDNEKLFF,TRBV18,-,15,-,TRBJ1-4